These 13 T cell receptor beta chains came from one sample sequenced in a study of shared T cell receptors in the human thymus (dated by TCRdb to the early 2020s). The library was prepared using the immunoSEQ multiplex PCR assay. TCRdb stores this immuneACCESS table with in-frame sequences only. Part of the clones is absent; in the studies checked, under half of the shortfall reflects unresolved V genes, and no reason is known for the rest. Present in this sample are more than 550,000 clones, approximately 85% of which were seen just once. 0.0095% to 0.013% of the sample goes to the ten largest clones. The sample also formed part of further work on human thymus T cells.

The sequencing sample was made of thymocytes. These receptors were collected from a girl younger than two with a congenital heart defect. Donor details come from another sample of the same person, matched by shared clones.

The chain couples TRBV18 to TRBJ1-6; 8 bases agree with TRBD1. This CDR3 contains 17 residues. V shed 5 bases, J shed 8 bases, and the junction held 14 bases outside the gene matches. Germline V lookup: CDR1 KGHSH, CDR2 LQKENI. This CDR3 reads CASSYGQGPTLYSPLHF. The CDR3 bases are TGTGCCAGCTCATATGGACAGGGCCCCACTTTGTATTCACCCCTCCACTTT. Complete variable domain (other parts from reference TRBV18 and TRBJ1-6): NAGVMQNPRHLVRRRGQEARLRCSPMKGHSHVYWYRQLPEEGLKFMVYLQKENIIDESGMPKERFSAEFPKEGPSILRIQQVVRGDSAAYFCASSYGQGPTLYSPLHFGNGTRLTVT.

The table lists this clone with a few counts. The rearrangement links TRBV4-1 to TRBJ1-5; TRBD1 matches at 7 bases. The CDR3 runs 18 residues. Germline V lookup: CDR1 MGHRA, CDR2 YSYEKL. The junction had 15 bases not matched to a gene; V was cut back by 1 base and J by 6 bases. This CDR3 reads CASSQGPRQGGTGQPQHF. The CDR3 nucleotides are TGCGCCAGCAGCCAAGGCCCCCGACAGGGAGGTACCGGTCAGCCCCAGCATTTT.

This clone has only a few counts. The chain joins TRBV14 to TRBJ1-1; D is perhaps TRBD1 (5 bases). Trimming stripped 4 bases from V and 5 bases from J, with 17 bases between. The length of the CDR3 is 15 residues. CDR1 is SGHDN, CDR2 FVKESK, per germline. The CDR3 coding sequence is TGTGCCAGCAGCCCCGGGGGGGTTGGAAAGACTGAAGCTTTCTTT. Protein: CASSPGGVGKTEAFF.

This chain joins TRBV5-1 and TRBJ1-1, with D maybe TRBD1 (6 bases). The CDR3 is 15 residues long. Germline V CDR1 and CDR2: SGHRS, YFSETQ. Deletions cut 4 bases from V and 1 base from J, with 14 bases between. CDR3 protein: CASSRGGARNTEAFF. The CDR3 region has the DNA TGCGCCAGCAGCCGAGGGGGGGCGAGGAACACTGAAGCTTTCTTT. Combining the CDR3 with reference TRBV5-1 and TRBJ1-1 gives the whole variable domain KAGVTQTPRYLIKTRGQQVTLSCSPISGHRSVSWYQQTPGQGLQFLFEYFSETQRNKGNFPGRFSGRQFSNSRSEMNVSTLELGDSALYLCASSRGGARNTEAFFGQGTRLTVV.

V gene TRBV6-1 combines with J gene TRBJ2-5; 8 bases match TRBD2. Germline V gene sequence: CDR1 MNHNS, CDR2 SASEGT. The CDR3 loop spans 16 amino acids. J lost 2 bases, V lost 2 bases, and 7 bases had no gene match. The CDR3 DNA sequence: TGTGCCAGCAGTGAACTGTTCCGGGGGGGTCAAGAGACCCAGTACTTC. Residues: CASSELFRGGQETQYF.

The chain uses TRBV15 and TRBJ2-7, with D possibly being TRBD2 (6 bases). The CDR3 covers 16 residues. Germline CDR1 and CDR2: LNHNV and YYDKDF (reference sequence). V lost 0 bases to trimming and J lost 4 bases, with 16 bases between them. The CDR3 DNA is TGTGCCACCAGCAGAGATTTGACCGGGGGAAGGTACGAGCAGTACTTC. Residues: CATSRDLTGGRYEQYF. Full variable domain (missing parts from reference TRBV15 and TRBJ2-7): DAMVIQNPRYQVTQFGKPVTLSCSQTLNHNVMYWYQQKSSQAPKLLFHYYDKDFNNEADTPDNFQSRRPNTSFCFLDIRSPGLGDTAMYLCATSRDLTGGRYEQYFGPGTRLTVT.

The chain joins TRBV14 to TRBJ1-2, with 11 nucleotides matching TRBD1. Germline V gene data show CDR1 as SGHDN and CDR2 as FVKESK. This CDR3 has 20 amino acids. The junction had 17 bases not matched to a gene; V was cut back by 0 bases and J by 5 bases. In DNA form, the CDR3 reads TGTGCCAGCAGCCAAGACCCACCGGGACAGGGGGGAAAGTGGTATTATGGCTACACCTTC. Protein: CASSQDPPGQGGKWYYGYTF. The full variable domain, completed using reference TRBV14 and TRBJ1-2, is EAGVTQFPSHSVIEKGQTVTLRCDPISGHDNLYWYRRVMGKEIKFLLHFVKESKQDESGMPNNRFLAERTGGTYSTLKVQPAELEDSGVYFCASSQDPPGQGGKWYYGYTFGSGTRLTVV.

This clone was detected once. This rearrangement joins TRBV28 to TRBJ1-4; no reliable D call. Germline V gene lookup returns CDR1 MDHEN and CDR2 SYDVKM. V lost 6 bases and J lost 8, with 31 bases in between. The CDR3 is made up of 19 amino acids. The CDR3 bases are TGTGCCAGCAGCTCCTATACAACTCGTGACTCAACCAAGCAGGAAAAACTGTTTTTT. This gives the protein CASSSYTTRDSTKQEKLFF.

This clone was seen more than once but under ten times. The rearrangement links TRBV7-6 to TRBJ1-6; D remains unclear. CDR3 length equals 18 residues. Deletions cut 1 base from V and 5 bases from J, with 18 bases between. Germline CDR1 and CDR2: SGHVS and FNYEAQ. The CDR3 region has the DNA TGTGCCAGCAGCTTAGAAGTGGGGAGGGATACTAATAATTCACCCCTCCACTTT. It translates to CASSLEVGRDTNNSPLHF.

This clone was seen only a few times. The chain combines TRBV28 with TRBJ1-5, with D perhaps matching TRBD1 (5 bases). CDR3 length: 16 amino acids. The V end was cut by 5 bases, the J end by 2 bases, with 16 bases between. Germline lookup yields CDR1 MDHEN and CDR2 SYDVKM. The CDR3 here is CASSTRSGGGNQPQHF. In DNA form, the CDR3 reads TGTGCCAGCAGTACCAGAAGCGGGGGGGGCAATCAGCCCCAGCATTTT.

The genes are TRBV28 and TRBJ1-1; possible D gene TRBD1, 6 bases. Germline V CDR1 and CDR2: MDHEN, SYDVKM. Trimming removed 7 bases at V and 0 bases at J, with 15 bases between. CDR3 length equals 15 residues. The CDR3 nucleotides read TGTGCCAGCACTCCCTACAGGGCATTGAACACTGAAGCTTTCTTT. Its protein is CASTPYRALNTEAFF.

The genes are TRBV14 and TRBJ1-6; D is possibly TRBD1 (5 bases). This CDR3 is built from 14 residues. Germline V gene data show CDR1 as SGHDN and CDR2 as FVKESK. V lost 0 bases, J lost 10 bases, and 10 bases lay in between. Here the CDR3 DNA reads TGTGCCAGCAGCCAAGACCCAGGGATCTCACCCCTCCACTTT. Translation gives CASSQDPGISPLHF.

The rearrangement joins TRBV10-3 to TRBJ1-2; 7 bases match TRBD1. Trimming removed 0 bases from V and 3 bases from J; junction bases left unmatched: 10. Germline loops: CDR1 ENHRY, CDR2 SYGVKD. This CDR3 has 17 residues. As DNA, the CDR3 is TGTGCCATCAGTGAGTCACAGGGGCAGGGGCCGCACTATGGCTACACCTTC. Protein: CAISESQGQGPHYGYTF.